This T cell receptor beta chain is from a study of blood T cell repertoires in COVID-19. Across the whole study: Samples taken during acute and convalescent COVID-19 were collected in the United States, Italy and Spain. PBMCs, B-cell-depleted T cells, or T cells provided the cDNA or gDNA that made up the material.

Original processing methods: Amplified reference gene primers provided the basis for estimating nucleated cell counts. Sequencing was performed with immunoSEQ multiplex PCR; in TCRdb, only in-frame clones are kept and a portion is missing. That table is the source of V, J and clone size, and D and trimming were worked out from the DNA. The sample includes some 110,000 clones, about three quarters of them seen just once. J gave up 4 bases and V 2 bases, and 3 bases lay outside the gene matches. Per the germline V gene, CDR1 is SNHLY and CDR2 is FYNNEI. This CDR3 has 14 amino acids. This receptor was obtained from a man aged 65-85 years with acute or convalescent COVID-19. Sequencing input: peripheral blood. The rearrangement links TRBV2 to TRBJ2-7; 9 nucleotides match TRBD1. CDR3 sequence reads: CASSEPGQGYEQYF. In nucleotides, the CDR3 is TGTGCCAGCAGTGAACCGGGACAGGGTTACGAGCAGTACTTC.